Below, 23 T cell receptor beta chains from the same sample are listed, as sequenced in a study of prognosis after radiotherapy for stage I lung cancer. The study amplified the TCR beta CDR3 region from genomic DNA. This amplification was carried out by two rounds of multiplex PCR. With primers specific to each TRBV and TRBJ gene, the first-round PCR was performed. TCRdb re-analysed the multiplex PCR reads in MiXCR, keeping a single row per CDR3 protein. The table records roughly 30,000 distinct CDR3 sequences, 25% to 40% of them present only once. The sequencing here drew on PBMCs, taken before or after stereotactic body radiation therapy (not recorded which). These receptors all stem from a donor over 45 with non-small cell lung cancer.

This clonotype was observed at least ten times. The chain links TRBV20-1 to TRBJ2-2, with 10 bases matching TRBD2. The CDR3 consists of 16 residues. V gave up 0 bases and J gave up 7 bases; unmatched junction bases: 8. CDR1 and CDR2 (germline): DFQATT, SNEGSKA (reference sequence). The CDR3, as DNA: TGCAGTGCTAGAGATACCAGCGGGGGGGCCTACGGGGAGCTGTTTTTT. Its translation: CSARDTSGGAYGELFF.

As concerns this clonotype: A far bigger clonotype differs at one base, so this is likely a read error. The rearrangement links TRBV6-4 to TRBJ1-6; D possibly corresponds to TRBD1 (5 bases). The V gene's germline CDR1 is MRHNA and CDR2 SNTAGT. The CDR3 runs to 13 residues. V was pared by 5 bases and J by 14 bases, with 16 bases between. CDR3 nucleotide sequence: TGTGCCAGCAGTTACAGGCACGAGTTAACCCTCCACTTT. Its protein product is CASSYRHELTLHF.

This clonotype was picked up one time. A far larger clone is one nucleotide away, so this likely arose from a read error. The gene calls are TRBV7-2 and TRBJ1-5, with D uncertain. CDR3 length: 13 amino acids. The V gene lost 7 bases and the J gene lost 7 bases, with 14 bases spanning the gap. In germline, CDR1 is SGHTA, CDR2 FQGNSA. The CDR3 sequence is CASTSVVLQPQHF. The CDR3 DNA is TGTGCCAGCACCAGCGTGGTTTTGCAGCCCCAGCATTTT. Using reference TRBV7-2 and TRBJ1-5 for the parts outside the CDR3, the full variable domain is GAGVSQSPSNKVTEKGKDVELRCDPISGHTALYWYRQSLGQGLEFLIYFQGNSAPDKSGLPSDRFSAERTGGSVSTLTIQRTQQEDSAVYLCASTSVVLQPQHFGDGTRLSIL.

The table lists this clonotype with many counts. V gene TRBV30 combines with J gene TRBJ2-5; 7 bases match TRBD1. CDR1 is GTSNPN, CDR2 SVGIG, per germline (reference sequence). J lost 6 bases, V lost 1 base, and 2 bases had no gene match. The CDR3 consists of 12 residues. This CDR3 is CAWSGQGKTQYF. The CDR3 nucleotides read TGTGCCTGGAGTGGACAGGGAAAGACCCAGTACTTC.

This clonotype appeared a few times. A far larger clone differs by one base, so this is likely a read error. The chain carries TRBV6-2 or TRBV6-3 and TRBJ2-7; tentative D call: TRBD2 (6 bases). The CDR3 totals 15 residues. The V end lost 5 bases, the J end lost 5 bases, and 19 bases lay between the germline ends. Looked up from germline, CDR1 is MNHEY and CDR2 is SVGEGT. CDR3 protein: CASSEGPGEANEQYF. CDR3 DNA sequence: TGTGCCAGCAGTGAAGGGCCTGGGGAGGCGAACGAGCAGTACTTC.

This clonotype has ten or more counts. The chain carries TRBV6-5 and TRBJ1-1; D remains unclear. The germline V gene encodes CDR1 MNHEY and CDR2 SVGAGI. CDR3 length: 15 amino acids. V lost 0 bases, J lost 0 bases, and 8 bases lay in between. DNA of the CDR3: TGTGCCAGCAGTTACTCTAGTAACTTGAACACTGAAGCTTTCTTT. This sequence encodes CASSYSSNLNTEAFF.

This clonotype has at least ten counts. This sequence joins TRBV2 and TRBJ2-5, with a possible D match to TRBD1 (5 bases). Germline CDR1 reads SNHLY; CDR2 reads FYNNEI. CDR3 length equals 14 residues. Trimming pared 7 bases from V and 5 bases from J, leaving 17 bases between. CDR3 sequence reads: CASNLGVGEETQYF. The CDR3 nucleotides read TGTGCCAGCAATCTAGGGGTAGGAGAGGAGACCCAGTACTTC.

The V and J genes are TRBV19 and TRBJ1-2; D gene uncertain. The germline V gene encodes CDR1 LNHDA and CDR2 SQIVND (reference sequence). Between the trimmed V and J ends, which lost 7 bases and 5 bases, there was a span of 20 bases. The CDR3 is made up of 15 amino acids. CDR3 loop: CASKPSRIVSYGYTF. The CDR3 DNA reads as TGTGCCAGTAAACCGTCACGGATAGTTTCATATGGCTACACCTTC.

This clonotype was seen ten or more times. This rearrangement joins TRBV24-1 to TRBJ1-5; maybe TRBD1 (6 bases). V lost 5 bases to trimming and J lost 6 bases, with 10 bases between them. Germline lookup yields CDR1 KGHDR and CDR2 SFDVKD. This CDR3 comprises 13 residues. The CDR3 sequence: CATSARGGQPQHF. CDR3 DNA sequence: TGTGCCACCAGTGCCAGGGGTGGTCAGCCCCAGCATTTT.

Of note for this clonotype: Since a far larger clone is one base different, this is likely a read error. The rearrangement joins TRBV7-8 to TRBJ1-2; tentatively, D is TRBD1 (6 bases). This CDR3 contains 15 residues. The germline gives CDR1 SGHVS, CDR2 FQNEAQ. CDR3: CARSLAFGGRYGYTF. The CDR3 DNA reads as TGTGCCCGCAGCTTAGCTTTTGGGGGGCGCTATGGCTACACCTTC.

In its sample, this clonotype was seen many times. The rearrangement joins TRBV9 to TRBJ1-1, with D hard to call. The CDR3 runs to 14 residues. Germline CDR1 reads SGDLS; CDR2 reads YYNGEE. Between the trimmed V and J ends, which lost 0 bases and 3 bases, there was a span of 9 bases. The CDR3 here is CASSVGQQDTEAFF. The CDR3 DNA is TGTGCCAGCAGCGTAGGCCAGCAGGACACTGAAGCTTTCTTT.

There are a few counts of this clonotype. The J gene is TRBJ1-5, the V gene TRBV3-1; D remains unclear. Trimming shortened V by 1 base and J by 5 bases, and 3 bases separated the two germline ends. CDR1 is LGHDT, CDR2 YNNKEL, per germline (reference sequence). The length of the CDR3 is 12 residues. DNA for the CDR3: TGTGCCAGCAGCCAAGCGGATCAGCCCCAGCATTTT. This codes for CASSQADQPQHF.

The chain carries TRBV6-2 or TRBV6-3 and TRBJ2-1; 7 bases are a match to TRBD2. The CDR3 covers 16 residues. Per the germline V gene, CDR1 is MNHEY and CDR2 is SVGEGT. V lost 6 bases and J lost 8; bases outside the gene matches: 16. The CDR3 loop is CASRMFIGGFWDEQFF. The CDR3 nucleotides are TGTGCCAGCAGAATGTTTATCGGGGGGTTTTGGGATGAGCAGTTCTTC.

This chain uses TRBV6-5 with TRBJ1-5, with D unresolved. The V gene lost 4 bases and the J gene lost 1 base, with 5 bases spanning the gap. The CDR3 spans 13 residues. The germline gives CDR1 MNHEY, CDR2 SVGAGI. CDR3 region: CASSFGSNQPQHF. The CDR3 DNA sequence: TGTGCCAGCAGTTTTGGGAGCAATCAGCCCCAGCATTTT.

This clonotype appeared many times. The chain links TRBV27 to TRBJ1-1; 9 nucleotides align to TRBD1. The CDR3 sequence is 16 residues long. V was pared by 7 bases and J by 3 bases, with 12 bases of the junction left unmatched. CDR1 and CDR2 (germline): MNHEY, SMNVEV (reference sequence). As DNA, the CDR3 is TGTGCCAGCACCCCAGACAGGGGGTCAGGATACACTGAAGCTTTCTTT. Translated, it gives CASTPDRGSGYTEAFF.

This clonotype occurred once. A much larger clone differs from this one at a single base, so this may be a read error. The V and J genes are TRBV29-1 and TRBJ1-1; the D is unclear. V dropped 5 bases and J dropped 6 bases, with 10 bases sitting between them. The CDR3 is 11 residues long. Germline loops: CDR1 SQVTM, CDR2 ANQGSEA. CDR3: CSVRRWAEAFF. The CDR3 region has the DNA TGCAGCGTTCGGCGGTGGGCTGAAGCTTTCTTT. Complete variable domain (other parts from reference TRBV29-1 and TRBJ1-1): SAVISQKPSRDICQRGTSLTIQCQVDSQVTMMFWYRQQPGQSLTLIATANQGSEATYESGFVIDKFPISRPNLTFSTLTVSNMSPEDSSIYLCSVRRWAEAFFGQGTRLTVV.

The V call is TRBV7-6, the J call TRBJ2-7, with 7 bases aligning to TRBD1. The V segment lost 0 bases and the J segment 6 bases; nucleotides outside the gene matches: 8. The CDR3 totals 15 residues. Germline V lookup: CDR1 SGHVS, CDR2 FNYEAQ. Here the CDR3 reads CASSLAGKTGSEQYF. The CDR3 coding sequence is TGTGCCAGCAGCTTAGCGGGAAAGACAGGGAGCGAGCAGTACTTC.

This clonotype was counted at least ten times. The rearrangement joins TRBV20-1 to TRBJ2-1; D is uncertain. This CDR3 contains 14 residues. Trimming pared 3 bases from V and 3 bases from J, leaving 12 bases between. Per germline, CDR1 DFQATT and CDR2 SNEGSKA (reference sequence). This chain's CDR3 is CSASIGRLYNEQFF. The CDR3 nucleotides are TGCAGTGCTAGCATAGGGCGCCTCTACAATGAGCAGTTCTTC.

The sample holds one count of this clonotype. One base separates it from a far larger clone, so it is likely a read error. This likely comes from a read error, as the CDR3 has no conserved phenylalanine or tryptophan at its end. The chain links TRBV30 to TRBJ2-5; D is unclear. The end of the DNA is better explained by TRBJ2-1, so the J call may be wrong. The V gene's germline CDR1 is GTSNPN and CDR2 SVGIG (reference sequence). The CDR3 is 12 amino acids. The CDR3 spells CAWSGSRHEQFL. CDR3 coding DNA: TGTGCCTGGAGTGGGTCTCGCCATGAGCAGTTCCTC.

This clonotype was seen many times. The rearrangement links TRBV9 to TRBJ1-3, with D hard to call. There are 15 residues in the CDR3. V was pared by 2 bases and J by 2 bases, with 11 bases between. Germline lookup yields CDR1 SGDLS and CDR2 YYNGEE. Written as DNA, the CDR3 is TGTGCCAGCAGCGTCGACGGGCGCCCTGGAAACACCATATATTTT. Its translation is CASSVDGRPGNTIYF.

This clonotype was seen at least ten times. The rearrangement joins TRBV3-1 to TRBJ1-6, with D perhaps TRBD1 (5 bases). V lost 8 bases to trimming and J lost 6 bases, with 11 bases between them. Per the germline V gene, CDR1 is LGHDT and CDR2 is YNNKEL (reference sequence). The CDR3 is 13 residues long. The CDR3 DNA sequence: TGTGCCAGCTCCAGGGACTTTAATTCACCCCTCCACTTT. This gives the protein CASSRDFNSPLHF.

The table lists this clonotype with many counts. The chain carries TRBV5-1 and TRBJ1-1; the D is unclear. The CDR3 contains 15 residues. CDR1 is SGHRS, CDR2 YFSETQ, per germline. The V gene lost 0 bases and the J gene lost 4 bases, with 13 bases spanning the gap. CDR3 nucleotide sequence: TGCGCCAGCAGCTTGGCCTCTACCCGTATCACTGAAGCTTTCTTT. Its translation is CASSLASTRITEAFF.

CDR3 nucleotide sequence: TGTGCCAGCAGTTTAATACAGGATGACACCATATATTTT. Protein: CASSLIQDDTIYF. The chain links TRBV6-2 or TRBV6-3 to TRBJ1-3, with a possible D match to TRBD1 (5 bases). Germline CDR1 reads MNHEY; CDR2 reads SVGEGT. V was cut by 4 bases and J by 8 bases, with 12 bases left in between. There are 13 residues in the CDR3.